Listed here are 23 T cell receptor beta chains from one sample, sequenced in a study of T-cell memory formation after mild COVID-19. TCRdb re-called the 5' RACE reads through MiXCR, storing one row per CDR3 protein. This sample yields around 35,000 distinct CDR3 sequences, of which under 8% are seen a single time; around 28% belongs to the top ten. What was sequenced was PBMCs or a T cell subset sorted from them (not recorded which). These receptor sequences come from a man between 18 and 29 years old who had mild COVID-19 (a few samples of this study predate the infection). Cell type and time point are not known.

The table lists this clonotype with many counts. V is TRBV7-6 and J is TRBJ2-2; no clear D gene. The V gene lost 2 bases and the J gene lost 5 bases, with 21 bases spanning the gap. There are 18 residues in the CDR3. The V gene's germline CDR1 is SGHVS and CDR2 FNYEAQ. The CDR3 region is CASSLHRAGLSETGELFF. CDR3 coding DNA: TGTGCCAGCAGCTTACACCGGGCCGGGTTAAGTGAAACCGGGGAGCTGTTTTTT.

This clonotype was picked up many times. The chain carries TRBV7-2 and TRBJ2-2, with D maybe TRBD2 (6 bases). The germline V gene has CDR1 SGHTA and CDR2 FQGNSA. CDR3 size: 15 residues. V lost 2 bases, J lost 5 bases, and 12 bases lay in between. In DNA, the CDR3 is TGTGCCAGCAGCTTAAGCGGGCACGCTACCGGGGAGCTGTTTTTT. Amino acids: CASSLSGHATGELFF.

The J gene is TRBJ1-2, the V gene TRBV6-2 or TRBV6-3; D call uncertain. Germline V gene lookup returns CDR1 MNHEY and CDR2 SVGEGT. V lost 8 bases to trimming and J lost 6 bases, with 10 bases between them. The CDR3 consists of 11 residues. CDR3 in DNA: TGTGCCAGCGGTCTCCAGGATGGCTACACCTTC. Translated: CASGLQDGYTF.

This clonotype was found many times. This chain joins TRBV6-6 and TRBJ1-2; a possible D gene is TRBD1 (5 bases). The V end lost 6 bases, the J end lost 8 bases, and 19 bases lay between the germline ends. This CDR3 region has 14 residues. Germline lookup yields CDR1 MNHNY and CDR2 SVGAGI (reference sequence). CDR3 sequence: CASSPPVAGGGYTF. For the CDR3, the DNA is TGTGCCAGCAGCCCCCCCGTTGCGGGGGGAGGCTACACCTTC.

This clonotype was picked up many times. The chain links TRBV20-1 to TRBJ2-6; 9 bases line up with TRBD1. CDR3 length equals 16 residues. Unmatched junction bases numbered 5, after V lost 4 bases and J lost 1 base. Germline V gene data show CDR1 as DFQATT and CDR2 as SNEGSKA (reference sequence). The CDR3 DNA reads as TGCAGTGCTACCGGGACAGGGATATCTGGGGCCAACGTCCTGACTTTC. It translates to CSATGTGISGANVLTF.

The chain couples TRBV29-1 to TRBJ2-3; 7 nucleotides align to TRBD1. This CDR3 region has 15 residues. Losses at the gene ends were 6 bases for V and 2 bases for J; bases not matched to a gene: 11. The germline gives CDR1 SQVTM, CDR2 ANQGSEA. In nucleotides, the CDR3 is TGCAGCGTCCAACGGGACAGAGTTCTCACAGATACGCAGTATTTT. Its protein is CSVQRDRVLTDTQYF.

This clonotype has only a few counts. This chain uses TRBV4-1 with TRBJ1-4; TRBD1 is a possible D gene (5 bases). Germline values: CDR1 MGHRA, CDR2 YSYEKL. V lost 0 bases and J lost 0, with 26 bases in between. CDR3 length equals 22 residues. The CDR3 region has the DNA TGCGCCAGCAGCCAAGAAAGATGCTGCCAGGGTGTGGGCGGGGCAACTAATGAAAAACTGTTTTTT. This codes for CASSQERCCQGVGGATNEKLFF.

The sample holds many counts of this clonotype. This chain uses TRBV7-3 with TRBJ2-4, with 8 nucleotides matching TRBD1. Per the germline V gene, CDR1 is SGHTA and CDR2 is FQGTGA. The CDR3 has 15 residues. Trimming took 5 bases from V and 7 from J; bases not matched to a gene: 10. CDR3 sequence: CASSPQGALGNIQYF. The DNA for the CDR3 is TGTGCCAGCAGCCCGCAGGGGGCGCTTGGGAACATTCAGTACTTC.

The CDR3 region has the DNA TGTGCCAGCTCTCCCAACAGGGGGCTGGGGGAGGAGACCCAGTACTTC. Protein product: CASSPNRGLGEETQYF. This chain connects TRBV9 to TRBJ2-5; TRBD1 matches at 9 bases. The germline V gene has CDR1 SGDLS and CDR2 YYNGEE. V lost 7 bases, J lost 5 bases, and 15 bases stayed unmatched. CDR3 length: 16 residues.

At least ten counts were recorded for this clonotype. The chain carries TRBV18 and TRBJ1-4; D remains unclear. This CDR3 has 14 amino acids. Between the trimmed V and J ends, which lost 8 bases and 0 bases, there was a span of 10 bases. Germline CDR1 and CDR2: KGHSH and LQKENI. The DNA of the CDR3 is TGTGCCAGCCAAACAGCCGCAACTAATGAAAAACTGTTTTTT. It translates to CASQTAATNEKLFF.

This clonotype was counted many times. V usage is TRBV29-1 and J usage is TRBJ2-7, with D possibly TRBD2 on 7 matching bases. The CDR3 is 13 residues long. The V gene lost 7 bases and the J gene lost 0 bases, with 13 bases spanning the gap. CDR1 is SQVTM, CDR2 ANQGSEA, per germline. The CDR3 DNA follows: TGCAGCGCCCAAGGGGGGGGCTCCTACGAGCAGTACTTC. It specifies CSAQGGGSYEQYF.

V gene TRBV3-1 combines with J gene TRBJ1-1; 7 bases map to TRBD1. The length of the CDR3 is 15 residues. Germline V gene lookup returns CDR1 LGHDT and CDR2 YNNKEL (reference sequence). V lost 4 bases, J lost 1 base, and 6 bases stayed unmatched. CDR3 bases: TGTGCCAGCAGCCCAACCTGGACAGGGAACACTGAAGCTTTCTTT. Residues: CASSPTWTGNTEAFF.

This clonotype was observed a handful of times. V is TRBV19 and J is TRBJ1-1; maybe TRBD1 (5 bases). Trimming stripped 5 bases from V and 0 bases from J, with 10 bases between. Looked up from germline, CDR1 is LNHDA and CDR2 is SQIVND (reference sequence). CDR3 length equals 14 residues. The CDR3 DNA reads as TGTGCCAGTAGTGACCGGGACCTGAACACTGAAGCTTTCTTT. Protein: CASSDRDLNTEAFF.

This clonotype came up many times. V gene TRBV5-1 combines with J gene TRBJ2-5; tentatively, D is TRBD1 (8 bases). The V gene lost 4 bases and the J gene lost 5 bases, with 12 bases spanning the gap. This CDR3 is built from 13 residues. Germline V gives CDR1 SGHRS, CDR2 YFSETQ. CDR3 DNA: TGCGCCAGCAGCGAACAGGGGGGGGAGACCCAGTACTTC. Its protein is CASSEQGGETQYF.

This clonotype was picked up many times. V is TRBV7-3 and J is TRBJ2-2; 8 bases are a match to TRBD2. Germline values: CDR1 SGHTA, CDR2 FQGTGA. The CDR3 length is 14 residues. The junction had 3 bases not matched to a gene; V was cut back by 5 bases and J by 4 bases. The CDR3, as DNA: TGTGCCAGCAGCCTAGGGACTAGCACCGGGGAGCTGTTTTTT. Its translation: CASSLGTSTGELFF.

This clonotype occurred many times. This chain uses TRBV19 with TRBJ2-1; 7 bases are a match to TRBD2. Trimming took 1 base from V and 3 from J; bases not matched to a gene: 12. Germline V gives CDR1 LNHDA, CDR2 SQIVND (reference sequence). This CDR3 comprises 18 residues. CDR3 DNA: TGTGCCAGTAGTATAGGGGCCCAGCGGGGACCGAACTACAATGAGCAGTTCTTC. Translated: CASSIGAQRGPNYNEQFF.

At least ten counts were recorded for this clonotype. The rearrangement joins TRBV3-1 to TRBJ2-1, with no clear D. This CDR3 is 13 amino acids long. In germline, CDR1 is LGHDT, CDR2 YNNKEL (reference sequence). Trimming removed 0 bases at V and 9 bases at J, with 9 bases between. The CDR3 region has the DNA TGTGCCAGCAGCCAAGATACACGGACTGAGCAGTTCTTC. Translated: CASSQDTRTEQFF.

This clonotype came up many times. The chain has TRBV27 and TRBJ2-3, with D possibly TRBD2 on 6 matching bases. This CDR3 has 14 amino acids. In germline, CDR1 is MNHEY, CDR2 SMNVEV (reference sequence). The V gene lost 6 bases and the J gene lost 2 bases, with 12 bases spanning the gap. The CDR3 reads CASRTRLDTDTQYF. CDR3 bases: TGTGCCAGCAGAACTCGACTAGACACAGATACGCAGTATTTT.

This clonotype was observed at least ten times. This chain joins TRBV24-1 and TRBJ2-7; D gene unclear. From germline, CDR1 is KGHDR and CDR2 SFDVKD. The CDR3 sequence is 13 residues long. V lost 4 bases to trimming and J lost 0 bases, with 6 bases between them. CDR3 nucleotides: TGTGCCACCAGTGAGCACAGCTCCTACGAGCAGTACGTC. Its translation is CATSEHSSYEQYV.

This clonotype was recorded many times. The J gene is TRBJ1-1, the V gene TRBV9; D is unresolved. Trimming took off 0 bases at V and 1 base at J, with 4 bases between the two ends. CDR3 length: 13 residues. The V gene's germline CDR1 is SGDLS and CDR2 YYNGEE. The CDR3 region has the DNA TGTGCCAGCAGCGTAGAGTGGAACACTGAAGCTTTCTTT. Translation: CASSVEWNTEAFF.

The sample holds many counts of this clonotype. CDR3 coding DNA: TGTGCCAGCTCCTGGGGGAAGGGCGAGCAGTACTTC. Residues: CASSWGKGEQYF. The chain couples TRBV18 to TRBJ2-7; TRBD1 or TRBD2 may be the D gene (5 bases each). Per germline, CDR1 KGHSH and CDR2 LQKENI. The CDR3 length is 12 residues. Trimming stripped 6 bases from V and 6 bases from J, with 12 bases between.

The table lists this clonotype with many counts. V and J are TRBV27 and TRBJ2-7; D gene unclear. Germline V CDR1 and CDR2: MNHEY, SMNVEV (reference sequence). The CDR3 contains 13 residues. Trimming shortened V by 1 base and J by 0 bases, and 4 bases separated the two germline ends. The CDR3 bases are TGTGCCAGCAGTTTATTCCCCTCCTACGAGCAGTACTTC. Translating gives CASSLFPSYEQYF.

In this sample, this clonotype turned up many times. The genes are TRBV3-1 and TRBJ2-1; TRBD1 matches at 10 bases. This CDR3 has 16 residues. J gave up 4 bases and V 6 bases, and 9 bases lay outside the gene matches. Germline CDR1 is LGHDT and CDR2 is YNNKEL (reference sequence). Here the CDR3 reads CASSPQPGQGYNEQFF. The CDR3 DNA reads TGTGCCAGCAGTCCACAACCGGGACAGGGGTACAATGAGCAGTTCTTC.